These 25 T cell receptor beta chains were sequenced from one sample in a study of T cell clonality in common variable immunodeficiency. Some clones are missing from TCRdb's copy, which holds only in-frame ones; the method was immunoSEQ multiplex PCR. The repertoire consists of 45,000 to 70,000 clones, none detected only once. The material sequenced was peripheral blood mononuclear cells. Receptor source: a person between 18 and 69 years old in good health.

This clone was observed many times. From the germline J gene comes the end of the CDR3, since the read stops 3 residues before it. The chain carries TRBV5-4 and TRBJ2-7; perhaps TRBD2 as D (5 bases). This CDR3 contains 15 residues. Germline V gene sequence: CDR1 SGHNT, CDR2 YYREEE (reference sequence). The ends were cut back, 5 bases at V and 0 bases at J, with 15 bases in the middle. This chain's CDR3 is CASSPDYDSSYEQYF. The part of the CDR3 DNA that was read is TGTGCCAGCAGTCCAGACTATGATAGCTCCTACGAG.

This clone was picked up many times. Coverage ceases 3 residues before the CDR3 finishes, and the germline J gene fills in the end. V is TRBV7-2 and J is TRBJ2-1, with 9 bases that match TRBD2. This CDR3 has 15 residues. Trimming took 3 bases from V and 2 from J; bases not matched to a gene: 2. Per germline, CDR1 SGHTA and CDR2 FQGNSA. Partial CDR3 DNA: TGTGCCAGCAGCTTGGCTAGCGGGGCCTACAATGAG. Residues: CASSLASGAYNE. The entire CDR3 reads CASSLASGAYNEQFF.

This clone was counted at least ten times. The observed sequence ends 3 residues before the CDR3 terminus, with the missing tail filled in from the germline J gene. This chain links TRBV10-3 with TRBJ2-5; maybe TRBD2 (6 bases). CDR3 length: 13 amino acids. Germline loops: CDR1 ENHRY, CDR2 SYGVKD. The V and J ends lost 4 bases and 2 bases respectively, with 8 bases between them. CDR3 sequence reads: CAISGDLQETQYF. The CDR3 bases that were read are TGTGCCATCAGTGGGGACTTACAAGAGACC.

Many counts were recorded for this clone. Read coverage stops 3 residues before the CDR3 terminus; the germline J gene supplies the remainder. This sequence joins TRBV19 and TRBJ2-3; no definite D call. V was trimmed by 7 bases and J by 6 bases, leaving 8 bases between them. Germline lookup yields CDR1 LNHDA and CDR2 SQIVND (reference sequence). The CDR3 contains 11 residues. The CDR3 protein is CASTFLDTQYF. CDR3 DNA, as far as it was read: TGTGCCAGTACCTTCCTTGATACG.

In its sample, this clone was seen many times. Coverage ceases 3 residues before the CDR3 finishes, and the germline J gene fills in the end. The rearrangement joins TRBV19 to TRBJ2-1, with TRBD2 matching over 8 bases. V lost 7 bases to trimming and J lost 9 bases; unmatched junction nucleotides: 17. The germline V gene encodes CDR1 LNHDA and CDR2 SQIVND (reference sequence). CDR3 length: 16 residues. CDR3 sequence reads: CASKRSAGAGEVEQFF. The sequenced CDR3 bases are TGTGCCAGTAAGAGGTCGGCGGGAGCGGGGGAGGTTGAG.

This clone appeared many times. Coverage ceases 3 residues before the CDR3 finishes, and the germline J gene fills in the end. The chain uses TRBV19 and TRBJ1-3; TRBD1 might be the D (5 bases). Trimming stripped 10 bases from V and 2 bases from J, with 9 bases between. CDR1 and CDR2 (germline): LNHDA, SQIVND (reference sequence). The CDR3 extends over 12 amino acids. CDR3 DNA, as far as it was read: TGTGCCAAGGGGCCCCCTGGAAACACC. Amino acid sequence: CAKGPPGNT. The whole CDR3 reads CAKGPPGNTIYF.

This clone has ten or more counts. The DNA ends 3 residues before the CDR3 does, and the rest of the CDR3 is filled in from the germline J gene. The chain employs TRBV2 and TRBJ1-1, with D hard to call. Trimming pared 11 bases from V and 0 bases from J, leaving 22 bases between. The CDR3 loop spans 16 amino acids. CDR1 and CDR2 (germline): SNHLY, FYNNEI. This CDR3 reads CAGNSPAPSMNTEAFF. The CDR3 bases that were read are TGTGCCGGCAACTCCCCCGCTCCTTCAATGAACACTGAA.

This clone was recorded at least ten times. From the germline J gene comes the end of the CDR3, since the read stops 3 residues before it. The rearrangement uses TRBV28 and TRBJ1-4; 7 bases are a match to TRBD1. Germline V gene sequence: CDR1 MDHEN, CDR2 SYDVKM. This CDR3 is 13 amino acids long. Trimming cost V 5 bases and J 8 bases; bases outside gene matches: 5. The CDR3 is CASSRQGAEKLFF. The CDR3 bases that were read are TGTGCCAGCAGTCGACAGGGTGCGGAAAAA.

For this clone: The sequenced fragment ends 3 residues before the CDR3 boundary, so the rest is inferred from the germline J gene. The rearrangement joins TRBV7-3 to TRBJ2-7; D may be TRBD1 (6 bases). Germline lookup yields CDR1 SGHTA and CDR2 FQGTGA. The CDR3 length is 15 residues. The V and J ends lost 5 bases and 5 bases respectively, with 19 bases between them. The CDR3 region is CASSPIYTGYHEQYF. The DNA read from the CDR3 is TGTGCCAGCAGCCCCATTTATACAGGGTACCACGAG.

This clone was seen ten or more times. The CDR3 is cut off 3 residues early in the read; its end comes from the germline J gene. V gene TRBV7-2 combines with J gene TRBJ1-1; D may be TRBD1 (6 bases). This CDR3 spans 14 amino acids. V lost 5 bases to trimming and J lost 2 bases, with 12 bases between them. Germline V lookup: CDR1 SGHTA, CDR2 FQGNSA. Incomplete CDR3 DNA: TGTGCCAGCAGCCCGGGCAGGGGTAACACTGAA. It yields the protein CASSPGRGNTE. The whole CDR3 sequence reads CASSPGRGNTEAFF. The full variable domain, with the rest looked up from reference TRBV7-2 and TRBJ1-1, is GAGVSQSPSNKVTEKGKDVELRCDPISGHTALYWYRQSLGQGLEFLIYFQGNSAPDKSGLPSDRFSAERTGGSVSTLTIQRTQQEDSAVYLCASSPGRGNTEAFFGQGTRLTVV.

This clone has ten or more counts. The CDR3 is cut off 3 residues early in the read; its end comes from the germline J gene. This chain connects TRBV20-1 to TRBJ1-6; possible D gene TRBD1, 6 bases. CDR3 length: 17 residues. The germline V and J ends were trimmed by 6 bases and 0 bases, with 18 bases remaining between them. Germline CDR1 and CDR2: DFQATT and SNEGSKA (reference sequence). Incomplete CDR3 DNA: TGCAGTGCCCGACCTAGACAGGAGTACTCCTATAATTCACCC. Its translation is CSARPRQEYSYNSP. From start to end, the CDR3 is CSARPRQEYSYNSPLHF.

Points on this clone: The CDR3 end is not reached by the read, which stops 3 residues before it; the germline J gene fills it in. The chain uses TRBV18 and TRBJ1-1; 8 bases fit TRBD1. The CDR3 totals 15 residues. Germline-derived CDR1 and CDR2 are KGHSH and LQKENI. V lost 1 base and J lost 1; bases outside the gene matches: 2. The CDR3 region is CASSPRTGTNTEAFF. The covered CDR3 bases are TGTGCCAGCTCACCACGGACAGGGACGAACACTGAA.

This clone was counted at least ten times. The read ends 3 residues before the CDR3 terminus; that terminus is restored from the germline J gene. The chain recombines TRBV15 with TRBJ2-1; 10 positions match TRBD2. Germline V lookup: CDR1 LNHNV, CDR2 YYDKDF (reference sequence). V shed 0 bases, J shed 0 bases, and the junction held 5 bases outside the gene matches. The CDR3 runs to 18 residues. CDR3 sequence reads: CATSRDLGLAASYNEQFF. Incomplete CDR3 DNA: TGTGCCACCAGCAGAGACCTAGGACTAGCGGCCTCCTACAATGAG.

This clone came up a few times. Read sequence stops 3 residues before the CDR3 end, and the germline J gene provides the missing end. V gene TRBV2 combines with J gene TRBJ1-2, with D possibly TRBD1 on 5 matching bases. This CDR3 has 15 residues. CDR1 and CDR2 from the germline V gene are SNHLY and FYNNEI. Trimming removed 6 bases at V and 1 base at J, with 15 bases between. CDR3 sequence reads: CASRPGPGINYGYTF. The DNA read from the CDR3 is TGTGCCAGCAGGCCAGGGCCAGGGATTAACTATGGC.

This clone was recorded many times. The CDR3 end lies 3 residues beyond the end of the read and is filled in from the germline J gene. The chain couples TRBV7-8 to TRBJ1-5; D is unresolved. V was shortened by 5 bases and J by 7 bases, with 9 bases between the two germline ends. Germline CDR1 SGHVS, CDR2 FQNEAQ. The CDR3 is 12 amino acids. The CDR3 protein is CASSLTRQPQHF. Partial CDR3 DNA: TGTGCCAGCAGCCTAACGCGGCAGCCC.

This clone has ten or more counts. The read comes to an end 3 residues before the CDR3 does, leaving the germline J gene to fill in the end. The chain recombines TRBV19 with TRBJ2-4, with 8 bases that match TRBD1. The CDR3 is made up of 17 amino acids. Germline V lookup: CDR1 LNHDA, CDR2 SQIVND (reference sequence). The DNA read from the CDR3 is TGTGCCAGTAGCCCCCCAACAAATTACAGGGGGGCCCTCGTT. It specifies CASSPPTNYRGALV. The entire CDR3 protein is CASSPPTNYRGALVQYF.

This clone occurred many times. The read finishes 3 residues shy of the CDR3 end, and the germline J gene is used to complete it. The J gene is TRBJ1-2, the V gene TRBV15, with TRBD1 identical over 7 bases. The CDR3 has 16 amino acids. Trimming at V came to 1 base and at J to 2 bases, leaving 7 bases not matched to a gene. Germline CDR1 LNHNV, CDR2 YYDKDF (reference sequence). This CDR3 is CATSRAYSTGNYGYTF. CDR3 DNA (partial): TGTGCCACCAGCAGAGCCTACTCGACAGGGAACTATGGC.

This clone occurred many times. The read ends 3 residues shy of where the CDR3 ends; the end is completed using the germline J gene. The V and J genes are TRBV19 and TRBJ1-1, with D tentatively TRBD1 (5 bases). The germline CDR1 and CDR2 sequences are LNHDA and SQIVND (reference sequence). This CDR3 has 12 amino acids. The V end was cut by 3 bases, the J end by 3 bases, with 5 bases between. This CDR3 reads CASSIRDTEAFF. The sequenced CDR3 bases are TGTGCCAGTAGTATCAGGGACACTGAA.

This clone was observed many times. The read falls 3 residues short of the CDR3 end, and the missing part is taken from the germline J gene. This chain links TRBV2 with TRBJ2-2, with D possibly matching TRBD1 (5 bases). Germline CDR1 is SNHLY and CDR2 is FYNNEI. V gave up 8 bases and J gave up 3 bases, with 16 bases separating them. The CDR3 is 15 residues long. Incomplete CDR3 DNA: TGTGCCAGCCAAGGGGTCCCACCGGACACCGGGGAG. Amino acid sequence: CASQGVPPDTGE. In full, the CDR3 reads CASQGVPPDTGELFF.

This clone has ten or more counts. Sequencing ends 3 residues short of the CDR3 end; the germline J gene provides the rest. The chain uses TRBV19 and TRBJ1-5; 8 positions agree with TRBD1. With 4 bases clipped from V and 7 bases from J, the junction kept 9 bases outside the gene matches. The CDR3 covers 15 residues. Germline V lookup: CDR1 LNHDA, CDR2 SQIVND (reference sequence). The part of the CDR3 DNA that was read is TGTGCCAGTAGTAGCCGACAGGGGAGTAACCAGCCC. This codes for CASSSRQGSNQP. The CDR3 in full is CASSSRQGSNQPQHF.

In its sample, this clone was seen many times. The read stops 3 residues short of the end of the CDR3; the missing end is completed from the germline J gene. The chain employs TRBV6-7 and TRBJ1-2, with TRBD1 matching over 11 bases. TRBV6-7 is designated an ORF whose function remains uncertain. The CDR3 is 15 amino acids. The ends lost 6 bases at V and 6 bases at J; junction bases unmatched: 9. CDR3 sequence reads: CASRVGTGGKDGYTF. The sequenced CDR3 bases are TGTGCCAGCAGGGTAGGGACAGGGGGTAAAGATGGC.

This clone was observed many times. The read ends 3 residues shy of where the CDR3 ends; the end is completed using the germline J gene. The chain uses TRBV2 and TRBJ1-1; D not resolved. The CDR3 is 13 amino acids. V was shortened by 8 bases and J by 1 base, with 11 bases between the two germline ends. Germline V gene sequence: CDR1 SNHLY, CDR2 FYNNEI. The CDR3 protein is CASGVTGNTEAFF. Incomplete CDR3 DNA: TGTGCCAGCGGAGTTACGGGGAACACTGAA.

This clone was observed at least ten times. Read coverage stops 3 residues before the CDR3 terminus; the germline J gene supplies the remainder. The chain links TRBV11-2 to TRBJ2-1; 10 nucleotides line up with TRBD1. V was pared by 7 bases and J by 9 bases, with 12 bases of the junction left unmatched. The CDR3 extends over 15 amino acids. Germline loops: CDR1 SGHAT, CDR2 FQNNGV. CDR3 loop: CASTPGQGGYGEQFF. The covered CDR3 bases are TGTGCCAGCACTCCAGGACAGGGGGGATATGGTGAG.

This clone was counted at least ten times. The read comes to an end 3 residues before the CDR3 does, leaving the germline J gene to fill in the end. The gene calls are TRBV6-2 or TRBV6-3 and TRBJ2-3; 11 nucleotides align to TRBD2. Trimming cost V 2 bases and J 5 bases; bases outside gene matches: 6. The V gene's germline CDR1 is MNHEY and CDR2 SVGEGT. CDR3 length: 16 residues. CDR3 DNA (partial): TGTGCCAGCAGTTACCGACTAGCGGGGTACCAAGATACG. This translates into CASSYRLAGYQDT. The CDR3 in its entirety is CASSYRLAGYQDTQYF.

The table lists this clone with many counts. The read stops 3 residues short of the end of the CDR3; the missing end is completed from the germline J gene. This rearrangement joins TRBV19 to TRBJ2-1, with TRBD2 matching 12 bases. This CDR3 spans 16 amino acids. CDR1 and CDR2 (germline): LNHDA, SQIVND (reference sequence). Unmatched junction bases numbered 7, after V lost 5 bases and J lost 5 bases. CDR3 residues: CASSPSTSGGDNEQFF. The sequenced CDR3 bases are TGTGCCAGTAGTCCGTCGACTAGCGGGGGTGACAATGAG.